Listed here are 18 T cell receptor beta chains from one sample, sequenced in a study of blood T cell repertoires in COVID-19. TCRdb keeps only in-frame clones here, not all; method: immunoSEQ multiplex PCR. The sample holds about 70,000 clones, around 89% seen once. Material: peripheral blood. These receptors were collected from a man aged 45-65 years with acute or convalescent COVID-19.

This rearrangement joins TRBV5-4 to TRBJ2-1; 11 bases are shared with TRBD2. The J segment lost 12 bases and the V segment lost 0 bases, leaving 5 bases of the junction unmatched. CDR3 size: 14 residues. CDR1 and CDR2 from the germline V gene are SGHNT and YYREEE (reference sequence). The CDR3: CASSLVGGLAAQFF. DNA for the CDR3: TGTGCCAGCAGCTTGGTTGGGGGACTAGCGGCGCAGTTCTTC.

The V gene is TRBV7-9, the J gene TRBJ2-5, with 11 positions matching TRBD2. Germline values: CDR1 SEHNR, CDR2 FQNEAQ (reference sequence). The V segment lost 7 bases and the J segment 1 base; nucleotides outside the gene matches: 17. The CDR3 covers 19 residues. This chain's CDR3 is CASTFMGASGRWGQETQYF. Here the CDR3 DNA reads TGTGCCAGCACCTTTATGGGGGCTAGCGGGAGGTGGGGCCAAGAGACCCAGTACTTC.

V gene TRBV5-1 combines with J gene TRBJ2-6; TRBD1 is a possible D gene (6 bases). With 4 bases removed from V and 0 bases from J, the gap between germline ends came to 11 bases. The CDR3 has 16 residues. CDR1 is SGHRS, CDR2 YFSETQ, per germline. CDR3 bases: TGCGCCAGCAGCCGCACAGGGATCTCTGGGGCCAACGTCCTGACTTTC. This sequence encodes CASSRTGISGANVLTF.

CDR3 amino acids: CASREQNAYNSPLHF. CDR3 nucleotides: TGTGCCAGCAGGGAACAGAACGCCTATAATTCACCCCTCCACTTT. The V and J genes are TRBV25-1 and TRBJ1-6; D gene uncertain. This CDR3 has 15 residues. The V end lost 6 bases, the J end lost 2 bases, and 11 bases lay between the germline ends. CDR1 and CDR2 (germline): MGHDK, SYGVNS.

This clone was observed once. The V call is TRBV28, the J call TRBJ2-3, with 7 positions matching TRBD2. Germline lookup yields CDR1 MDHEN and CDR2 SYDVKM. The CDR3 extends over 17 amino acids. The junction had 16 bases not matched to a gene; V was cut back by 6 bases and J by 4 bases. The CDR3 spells CASSWRPGLAESDTQYF. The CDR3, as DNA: TGTGCCAGCAGCTGGCGCCCCGGGCTAGCGGAGTCAGATACGCAGTATTTT.

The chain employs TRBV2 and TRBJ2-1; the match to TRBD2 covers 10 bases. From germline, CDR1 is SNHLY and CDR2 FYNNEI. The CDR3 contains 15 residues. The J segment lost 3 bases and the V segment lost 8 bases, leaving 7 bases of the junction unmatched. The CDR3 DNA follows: TGTGCCAGCGTTGGGACTAGCGCAATCTACAATGAGCAGTTCTTC. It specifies CASVGTSAIYNEQFF.

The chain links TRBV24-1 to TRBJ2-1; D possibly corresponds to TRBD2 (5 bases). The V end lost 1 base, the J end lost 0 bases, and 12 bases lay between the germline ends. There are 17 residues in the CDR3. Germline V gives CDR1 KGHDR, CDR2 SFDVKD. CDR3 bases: TGTGCCACCAGTGATTTCGGAGCGGATAGCTCCTACAATGAGCAGTTCTTC. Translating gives CATSDFGADSSYNEQFF.

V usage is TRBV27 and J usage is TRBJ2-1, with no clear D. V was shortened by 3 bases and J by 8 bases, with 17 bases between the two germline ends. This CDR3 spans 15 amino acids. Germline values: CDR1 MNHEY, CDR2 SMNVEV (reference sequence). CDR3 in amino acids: CASSFFRNPADEQFF. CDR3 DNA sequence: TGTGCCAGCAGTTTTTTTAGGAACCCCGCGGATGAGCAGTTCTTC.

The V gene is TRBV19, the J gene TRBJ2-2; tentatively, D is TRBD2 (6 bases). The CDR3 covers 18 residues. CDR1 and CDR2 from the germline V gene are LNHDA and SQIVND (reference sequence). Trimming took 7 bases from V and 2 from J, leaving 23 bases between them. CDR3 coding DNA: TGTGCCAGTACAAGTAGGATGGTTGCGGGGATTAACACCGGGGAGCTGTTTTTT. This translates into CASTSRMVAGINTGELFF.

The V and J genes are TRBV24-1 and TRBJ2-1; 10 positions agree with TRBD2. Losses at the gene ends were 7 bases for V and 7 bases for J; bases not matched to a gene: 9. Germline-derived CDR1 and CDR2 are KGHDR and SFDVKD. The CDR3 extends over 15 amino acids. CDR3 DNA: TGTGCCACCAGGCTAGCGGGAGTTGTCAATAATGAGCAGTTCTTC. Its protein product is CATRLAGVVNNEQFF.

In DNA, the CDR3 is TGTGCCAGCAGTTCCCCGGACAGGGCAAAGGACGAGCAGTACTTC. Translated: CASSSPDRAKDEQYF. The J gene is TRBJ2-7, the V gene TRBV6-5, with 8 bases matching TRBD1. The CDR3 totals 15 residues. Per the germline V gene, CDR1 is MNHEY and CDR2 is SVGAGI. V was clipped by 4 bases and J by 5 bases; unmatched bases: 10.

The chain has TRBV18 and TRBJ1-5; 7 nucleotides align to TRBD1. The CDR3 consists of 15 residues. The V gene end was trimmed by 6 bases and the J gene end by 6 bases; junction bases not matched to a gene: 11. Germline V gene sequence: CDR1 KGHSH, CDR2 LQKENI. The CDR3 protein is CASSTQGNRGQPQHF. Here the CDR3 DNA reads TGTGCCAGCTCGACACAGGGGAATCGAGGTCAGCCCCAGCATTTT.

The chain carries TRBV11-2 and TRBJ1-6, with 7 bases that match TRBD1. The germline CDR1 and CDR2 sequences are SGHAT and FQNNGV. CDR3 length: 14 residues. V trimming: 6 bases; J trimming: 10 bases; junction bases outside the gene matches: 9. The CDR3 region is CASRDRALKSPLHF. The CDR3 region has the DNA TGTGCCAGCAGAGACAGGGCTCTGAAGTCACCCCTCCACTTT.

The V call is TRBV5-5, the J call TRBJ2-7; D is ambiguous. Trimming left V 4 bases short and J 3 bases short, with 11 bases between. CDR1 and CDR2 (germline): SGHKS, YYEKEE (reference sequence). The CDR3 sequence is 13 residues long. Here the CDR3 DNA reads TGTGCCAGCAGCCCGCCCCTGAGCTACGAGCAGTACGTC. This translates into CASSPPLSYEQYV.

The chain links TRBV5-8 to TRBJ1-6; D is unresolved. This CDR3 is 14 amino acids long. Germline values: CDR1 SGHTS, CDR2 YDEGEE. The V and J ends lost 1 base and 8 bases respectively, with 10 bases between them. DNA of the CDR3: TGTGCCAGCAGCTTGAAGGAGTACGATTCACCCCTCCACTTT. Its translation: CASSLKEYDSPLHF. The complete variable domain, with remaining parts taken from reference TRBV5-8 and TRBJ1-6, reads EAGVTQSPTHLIKTRGQQATLRCSPISGHTSVYWYQQALGLGLQFLLWYDEGEERNRGNFPPRFSGRQFPNYSSELNVNALELEDSALYLCASSLKEYDSPLHFGNGTRLTVT.

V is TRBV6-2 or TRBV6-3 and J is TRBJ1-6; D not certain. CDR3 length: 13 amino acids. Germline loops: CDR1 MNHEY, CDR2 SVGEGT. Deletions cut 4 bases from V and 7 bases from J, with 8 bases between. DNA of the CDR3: TGTGCCAGCAGTTTTCCCCAGAATTCACCCCTCCACTTT. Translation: CASSFPQNSPLHF.

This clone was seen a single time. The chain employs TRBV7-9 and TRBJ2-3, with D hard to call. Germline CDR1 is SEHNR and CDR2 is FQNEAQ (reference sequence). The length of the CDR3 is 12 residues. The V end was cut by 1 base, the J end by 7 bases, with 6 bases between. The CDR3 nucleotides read TGTGCCAGCAGCTTAGTGGAGAATACGCAGTATTTT. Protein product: CASSLVENTQYF.

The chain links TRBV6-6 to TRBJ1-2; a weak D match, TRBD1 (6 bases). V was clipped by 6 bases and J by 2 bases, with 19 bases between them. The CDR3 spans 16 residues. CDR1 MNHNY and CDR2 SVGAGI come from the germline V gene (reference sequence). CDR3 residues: CASRPQTTGRNYGYTF. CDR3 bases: TGTGCCAGCAGACCCCAAACGACAGGACGAAACTATGGCTACACCTTC.